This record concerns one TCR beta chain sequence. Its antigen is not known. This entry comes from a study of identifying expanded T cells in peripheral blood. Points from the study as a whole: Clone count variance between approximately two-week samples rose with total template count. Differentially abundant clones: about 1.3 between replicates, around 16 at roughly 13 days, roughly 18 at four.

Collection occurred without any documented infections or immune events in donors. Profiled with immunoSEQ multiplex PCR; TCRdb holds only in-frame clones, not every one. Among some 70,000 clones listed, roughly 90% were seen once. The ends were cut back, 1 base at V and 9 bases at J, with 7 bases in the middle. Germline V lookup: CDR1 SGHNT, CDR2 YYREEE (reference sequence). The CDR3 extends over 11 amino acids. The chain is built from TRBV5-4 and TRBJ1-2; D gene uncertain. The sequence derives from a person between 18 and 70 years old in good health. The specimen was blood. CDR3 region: CASSLQLSYTF. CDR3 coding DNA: TGTGCCAGCAGCTTGCAGCTGAGCTACACCTTC.